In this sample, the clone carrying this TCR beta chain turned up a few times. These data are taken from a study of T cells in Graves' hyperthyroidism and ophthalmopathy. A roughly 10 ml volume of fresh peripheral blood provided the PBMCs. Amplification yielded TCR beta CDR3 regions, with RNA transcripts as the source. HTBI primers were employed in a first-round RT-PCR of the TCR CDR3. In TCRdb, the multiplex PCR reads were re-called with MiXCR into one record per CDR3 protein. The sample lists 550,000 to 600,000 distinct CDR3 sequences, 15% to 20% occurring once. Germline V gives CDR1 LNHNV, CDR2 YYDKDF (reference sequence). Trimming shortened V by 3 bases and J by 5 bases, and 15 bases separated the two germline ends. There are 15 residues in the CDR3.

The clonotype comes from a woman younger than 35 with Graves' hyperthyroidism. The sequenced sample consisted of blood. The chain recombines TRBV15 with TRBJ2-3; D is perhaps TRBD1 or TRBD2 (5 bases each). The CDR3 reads CATSRTRDPRDTQYF. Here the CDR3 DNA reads TGTGCCACCAGCAGGACACGGGACCCAAGAGATACGCAGTATTTT.